What follows is one T cell receptor beta chain and its context. No antigen is known for it. It has no much larger one-base neighbor in the sample; base qualities were not kept. The sample belongs to a study of PD-1 blockade in classical Hodgkin lymphoma (dated by TCRdb to 2020 to 2021). The study in broad terms: Nivolumab dosing was 3 mg/kg intravenously every 2 weeks, continuing until either disease progression or unacceptable toxicity. A peripheral blood immune signature of response to PD-1 blockade in classical Hodgkin lymphoma was defined using TCR beta sequencing and CyTOF. General study outcomes and caveats: The study was restricted to a single clinical trial cohort, and the causes of repertoire differences, possibly disease activity or prior therapy, were left undefined. By C4D1, a significant rise was seen in CD4+ TCR diversity but not in CD8+ TCR diversity (p=0.0027 vs p=0.16), and the rise was most apparent among complete responders (p=0.02). Trial patients achieving complete response had baseline diversity similar to newly diagnosed patients, whereas partial responders and progressors had significantly lower diversity. Newly diagnosed patients were reported to have lower baseline TCR diversity than healthy donors, and relapsed/refractory patients were reported to have lower baseline TCR diversity still. Lower diversity was observed in patients in whom nivolumab was started less than 1 year after ASCT, and these patients were excluded from later analyses so that confounding by immune reconstitution would be avoided.

This sample's time point label indicates: cycle 4 day 1 (C4D1), after 6 weeks of nivolumab. Every trial patient had relapsed following autologous stem cell transplantation, and prior brentuximab vedotin exposure was what differed among cohorts A, B and C. The trial cohort comprised 56 patients with relapsed/refractory classical Hodgkin lymphoma whose best overall responses were complete response, partial response or progressive disease. In the multi-cohort phase II CheckMate 205 trial, trial patients received single-agent nivolumab. Best overall response was determined by an independent review committee according to the 2007 International Working Group response criteria. Trial PBMCs were obtained immediately prior to nivolumab initiation (C1D1) and on therapy at cycle 2 day 1 and cycle 4 day 1. After peripheral blood was drawn into 8 mL Vacutainer Cell Preparation Tubes, PBMCs were isolated by centrifugation and then cryopreserved.

The Qiagen DNeasy kit was used to extract genomic DNA both from unsorted PBMCs and from the negatively selected CD4+ and CD8+ fractions. Amplification of TCR beta CDR3 regions was done by immunoSEQ multiplex PCR with primers that anneal to V and J segments. A synthetic immune receptor repertoire was used to minimize amplification bias, and any residual bias was removed computationally once sequencing was done. The original methods were these. Repertoire diversity was quantified as the Shannon entropy index using custom Python scripts. Unsorted, CD4+ and CD8+ repertoires were analyzed separately, except in combined analyses where CD4+ and CD8+ sequences were merged in silico. A clone was considered expanded if an increase in frequency of at least 2-fold after treatment relative to C1D1 was found, and a pseudocount of 0.5 was applied to clones undetected at baseline. Singleton clones were defined as clones with 0 or 1 copy at C1D1, and non-singleton clones were defined as clones with 2 or more copies. Clones expanded in unsorted samples were labelled as CD4+, CD8+ or unknown by matching protein sequences in sorted samples from the same patient. Diversity changes from C1D1 to C4D1 were tested in paired samples using Wilcoxon tests. TCRdb re-hosts the immuneACCESS table, in-frame sequences only. Its copies lack some clones; in the studies checked, an unresolved V gene accounts for under half of them, and the cause for the rest is not known. V and J calls and clone size follow that table, whereas D and trimming were derived from the DNA. Across this sample there are about 16,000 clones, with around 82% seen only once. In total, the top ten clones hold roughly 14% of the sample.

The CDR3 runs 15 amino acids, cysteine and phenylalanine included. Only the CDR3 DNA is retained, 45 bases long and in frame from the first base. CDR1 and CDR2, per the germline V gene (reference sequence), are LNHDA and SQIVND. From V the trimming removes 3 bases and from J it removes 4 bases, while the gene matches leave 7 bases of the junction unaccounted for. The chain joins TRBV19 to TRBJ2-3; TRBD2 agrees with 7 junctional bases. Here the sequenced sample was peripheral blood mononuclear cells (PBMCs), taken before the fourth cycle of nivolumab. The source is a human donor with classical Hodgkin lymphoma. At the DNA level, the sequence is TGTGCCAGTAGTATCGCGGGGCTAGCGGCAGATACGCAGTATTTT. It specifies CASSIAGLAADTQYF. The reference TRBV19 and TRBJ2-3 proteins fill in what lies around the CDR3, so the full variable domain reads DGGITQSPKYLFRKEGQNVTLSCEQNLNHDAMYWYRQDPGQGLRLIYYSQIVNDFQKGDIAEGYSVSREKKESFPLTVTSAQKNPTAFYLCASSIAGLAADTQYFGPGTRLTVL.